This T cell receptor beta chain was recovered during a study of control samples from healthy donors and cancer patients. Produced via immunoSEQ multiplex PCR; TCRdb's table is partial and in-frame only. The table shows 150,000 to 200,000 clones, with approximately 86% occurring only once. CDR3 length: 14 amino acids. V trimming: 0 bases; J trimming: 7 bases; junction bases outside the gene matches: 6. Looked up from germline, CDR1 is SGHRS and CDR2 is YFSETQ. The chain has TRBV5-1 and TRBJ2-7; TRBD2 agrees at 8 bases. Sample: blood. This clonotype originated in a woman under 40 in good health. The CDR3 DNA reads as TGCGCCAGCAGCTTGGCGGGAGGGCCTATGGAGCAGTACTTC. Translation: CASSLAGGPMEQYF. The full variable domain, rest sourced from reference TRBV5-1 and TRBJ2-7, is KAGVTQTPRYLIKTRGQQVTLSCSPISGHRSVSWYQQTPGQGLQFLFEYFSETQRNKGNFPGRFSGRQFSNSRSEMNVSTLELGDSALYLCASSLAGGPMEQYFGPGTRLTVT.